Here is one T cell receptor beta chain with its context. What it recognizes is unknown. Unsorted PBMC samples were amplified in replicate PCRs containing roughly 300 ng DNA, 30,000 or so T cell genomes. Profiled with immunoSEQ multiplex PCR; TCRdb holds only in-frame clones, not every one. This table has about 480,000 clones, 75% to 80% appearing once. The CDR3 has 13 amino acids. From germline, CDR1 is MDHEN and CDR2 SYDVKM. Trimming shortened V by 5 bases and J by 1 base, and 7 bases separated the two germline ends. The entry originates in a study of shared clonotypes between healthy human individuals. Overall study context: A few men and two women, aged 18 to 49, were donors.

Broader study findings: Sampling included only blood; tissue repertoires likely differ.

This receptor was obtained from a woman in her thirties or forties in good health. Some clones in this sample may be carry-over from other donors' samples. Sequencing was performed on PBMCs. The chain has TRBV28 and TRBJ2-3; D tentatively reads TRBD1 or TRBD2 (5 bases each). The CDR3 reads CASSRDGTDTQYF. DNA for the CDR3: TGTGCCAGCAGTCGGGACGGCACAGATACGCAGTATTTT.